These 7 T cell receptor beta chains were sequenced from one sample in a study of blood T cell repertoires in COVID-19. Only in-frame clones appear in the TCRdb table, and some are missing; sequencing was by immunoSEQ multiplex PCR. The sample has more than 15,000 clones, 88% seen once. Sequencing was performed on peripheral blood. The source is a man in his forties with active COVID-19.

This chain uses TRBV2 with TRBJ2-2, with D tentatively TRBD1 (6 bases). V lost 1 base, J lost 4 bases, and 10 bases lay in between. Per the germline V gene, CDR1 is SNHLY and CDR2 is FYNNEI. The CDR3 length is 15 residues. The CDR3 is CASSEDRAGTGELFF. DNA for the CDR3: TGTGCCAGCAGTGAAGACAGGGCGGGCACCGGGGAGCTGTTTTTT.

J is TRBJ1-2 and V is TRBV7-9; weak D call: TRBD1 (6 bases). The germline V and J ends were trimmed by 1 base and 6 bases, with 21 bases remaining between them. Germline V gives CDR1 SEHNR, CDR2 FQNEAQ (reference sequence). The CDR3 runs to 17 residues. CDR3 sequence reads: CASSLVQGSASVNGYTF. The CDR3 DNA reads TGTGCCAGCAGCTTAGTACAGGGTTCGGCTTCGGTTAATGGCTACACCTTC.

The CDR3 region has the DNA TGTGCCAGCAGTGAAGGGGAGCTGGTCCTCACAGATACGCAGTATTTT. The encoded protein is CASSEGELVLTDTQYF. This sequence joins TRBV6-1 and TRBJ2-3; TRBD2 might be the D (5 bases). The V end lost 1 base, the J end lost 2 bases, and 13 bases lay between the germline ends. CDR3 length: 16 residues. The V gene's germline CDR1 is MNHNS and CDR2 SASEGT.

The CDR3: CASGQGRYEQYF. CDR3 coding DNA: TGTGCCAGCGGTCAGGGGCGGTACGAGCAGTACTTC. V and J are TRBV7-2 and TRBJ2-7, with a possible D match to TRBD1 (6 bases). Germline V gene lookup returns CDR1 SGHTA and CDR2 FQGNSA. Trimming stripped 8 bases from V and 4 bases from J, with 12 bases between. This CDR3 is built from 12 residues. Combining the CDR3 with reference TRBV7-2 and TRBJ2-7 gives the whole variable domain GAGVSQSPSNKVTEKGKDVELRCDPISGHTALYWYRQSLGQGLEFLIYFQGNSAPDKSGLPSDRFSAERTGGSVSTLTIQRTQQEDSAVYLCASGQGRYEQYFGPGTRLTVT.

J is TRBJ2-7 and V is TRBV6-5; perhaps TRBD1 as D (6 bases). The germline V and J ends were trimmed by 4 bases and 3 bases, with 7 bases remaining between them. CDR1 and CDR2 (germline): MNHEY, SVGAGI. The CDR3 has 12 amino acids. The CDR3 nucleotides are TGTGCCAGCAGTTCGACAGGCTACGAGCAGTACTTC. It codes for CASSSTGYEQYF.

This clone was recorded a few times. This chain joins TRBV2 and TRBJ2-7; 9 nucleotides align to TRBD2. CDR1 is SNHLY, CDR2 FYNNEI, per germline. The ends lost 4 bases at V and 6 bases at J; junction bases unmatched: 10. The CDR3 contains 15 residues. The CDR3 here is CASSALNSGSPEQYF. In DNA, the CDR3 is TGTGCCAGCAGTGCCCTAAATAGCGGGAGTCCCGAGCAGTACTTC.

The V gene is TRBV5-4, the J gene TRBJ1-2, with 7 bases aligning to TRBD1. Germline assignment: CDR1 SGHNT and CDR2 YYREEE (reference sequence). Trimming took 10 bases from V and 1 from J; bases not matched to a gene: 10. The CDR3 contains 14 residues. CDR3 amino acids: CASFKGQLNYGYTF. The DNA for the CDR3 is TGTGCCTCCTTTAAGGGACAGCTTAACTATGGCTACACCTTC.